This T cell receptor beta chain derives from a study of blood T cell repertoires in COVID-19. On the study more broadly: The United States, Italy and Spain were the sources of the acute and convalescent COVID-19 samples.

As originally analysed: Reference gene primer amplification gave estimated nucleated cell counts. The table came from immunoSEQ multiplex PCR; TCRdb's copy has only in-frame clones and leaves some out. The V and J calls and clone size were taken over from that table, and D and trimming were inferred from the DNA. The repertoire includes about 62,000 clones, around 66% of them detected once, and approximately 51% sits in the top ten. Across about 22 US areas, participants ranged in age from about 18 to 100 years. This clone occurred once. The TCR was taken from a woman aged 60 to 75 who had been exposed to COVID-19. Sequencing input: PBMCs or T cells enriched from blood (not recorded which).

The CDR3 loop is CASSLILAGGIGQETQYF. CDR3 nucleotide sequence: TGTGCCAGCAGCTTAATACTAGCGGGAGGGATTGGACAAGAGACCCAGTACTTC. This rearrangement joins TRBV7-2 to TRBJ2-5; TRBD2 agrees at 13 bases. The CDR3 is made up of 18 amino acids. Germline CDR1 and CDR2: SGHTA and FQGNSA. V was pared by 2 bases and J by 2 bases, with 8 bases of the junction left unmatched.